Presented here are 8 T cell receptor beta chains from one specimen sequenced in a study of control samples from healthy donors and cancer patients (dated by TCRdb to 2020 to 2021). The library was produced with the immunoSEQ multiplex PCR assay. Not all clones reach the TCRdb copy of this immuneACCESS table, which keeps in-frame sequences only. Checked studies attribute under half of the gap to unresolved V genes and leave the rest unexplained. Across this sample there are about 180,000 clones, with around 87% seen only once. In total, the top ten clones hold around 1.4% of the sample. Sequencing was performed on blood. The receptors come from a woman in her 50s in good health.

This sequence joins TRBV20-1 and TRBJ1-2; the D gene is possibly TRBD1 (5 bases). Germline loops: CDR1 DFQATT, CDR2 SNEGSKA (reference sequence). The V end was cut by 5 bases, the J end by 8 bases, with 9 bases between. CDR3 length equals 10 residues. The CDR3 nucleotides read TGCAGTGCTCGGGACGGCGGCTACACCTTC. This gives the protein CSARDGGYTF.

The rearrangement uses TRBV19 and TRBJ1-1; 7 bases fit TRBD1. The CDR3 is 16 amino acids. Germline V gene sequence: CDR1 LNHDA, CDR2 SQIVND (reference sequence). The ends lost 1 base at V and 4 bases at J; junction bases unmatched: 9. The CDR3 loop reads CASSIVPGGRTTEAFF. CDR3 bases: TGTGCCAGTAGTATAGTTCCAGGGGGTAGGACCACTGAAGCTTTCTTT.

There are a few counts of this clone. The chain is built from TRBV5-1 and TRBJ1-2, with 7 bases fitting TRBD1. This CDR3 contains 15 residues. Trimming cost V 4 bases and J 2 bases; bases outside gene matches: 8. Germline loops: CDR1 SGHRS, CDR2 YFSETQ. The CDR3 spells CASSLSSGGNYGYTF. CDR3 bases: TGCGCCAGCAGCCTCTCATCAGGGGGGAACTATGGCTACACCTTC.

This chain joins TRBV4-1 and TRBJ1-3; D not certain. Between the trimmed V and J ends, which lost 1 base and 0 bases, there was a span of 4 bases. Germline V gene sequence: CDR1 MGHRA, CDR2 YSYEKL. The CDR3 has 14 amino acids. The CDR3 loop reads CASSQVGSGNTIYF. CDR3 sequence (DNA): TGCGCCAGCAGCCAAGTTGGCTCTGGAAACACCATATATTTT.

The CDR3, as DNA: TGTGCCAGCAGCTCCCAACCGGGTCCGGGAACCCAGCATTTT. Its protein is CASSSQPGPGTQHF. The chain combines TRBV9 with TRBJ1-5; D is ambiguous. V was cut by 4 bases and J by 11 bases, with 19 bases left in between. CDR3 length: 14 residues. Germline V gives CDR1 SGDLS, CDR2 YYNGEE.

V is TRBV24-1 and J is TRBJ2-1, with 9 positions matching TRBD1. Germline CDR1 KGHDR, CDR2 SFDVKD. The junction had 3 bases not matched to a gene; V was cut back by 0 bases and J by 4 bases. The CDR3 is made up of 16 amino acids. The DNA for the CDR3 is TGTGCCACCAGTGATTTGGAGGACAGGGGTTACAATGAGCAGTTCTTC. This encodes CATSDLEDRGYNEQFF.

V gene TRBV28 combines with J gene TRBJ1-4; D remains ambiguous. The germline V gene encodes CDR1 MDHEN and CDR2 SYDVKM. V lost 5 bases and J 5 bases, leaving 15 bases between the germline ends. The CDR3 is 15 residues long. The CDR3 reads CASSPPYSWNEKLFF. CDR3 DNA sequence: TGTGCCAGCAGTCCCCCCTACAGTTGGAATGAAAAACTGTTTTTT.

The V and J genes are TRBV5-4 and TRBJ2-7; D might be TRBD2 (5 bases). This CDR3 spans 16 amino acids. The V end lost 0 bases, the J end lost 8 bases, and 21 bases lay between the germline ends. CDR1 is SGHNT and CDR2 is YYREEE in the germline V gene (reference sequence). Here the CDR3 reads CASSLELGRDPTKQYF. CDR3 DNA sequence: TGTGCCAGCAGCTTGGAGCTCGGACGGGATCCTACGAAGCAGTACTTC.